This T cell receptor beta chain was sequenced for a study of T cell repertoires in cytomegalovirus infection. Study details: As its CMV epitopes, the study selected recently identified HLA-C-restricted and well-studied HLA-B-restricted targets. Public TCR beta signature analysis indicated the presence of both CMV infection and matching HLA type. Regarding the study as a whole: CMV carriers having the relevant HLA were flagged by cumulative public TCR beta family frequency. HLA-C-restricted CMV-specific TCR beta clonotypes were dominant in the ex vivo response.

Trimming removed 5 bases at V and 2 bases at J, with 10 bases between. Germline loops: CDR1 MNHNY, CDR2 SVGAGI (reference sequence). The CDR3 covers 13 residues. This clonotype occurred many times. The antigen is unknown. One entry per CDR3 protein, called by TCRdb with MiXCR from the reads. The profile shows some 920,000 distinct CDR3 sequences, 31% of them singletons. The rearrangement joins TRBV6-6 to TRBJ2-7; D not resolved. The TCR was taken from a human donor in good health (CMV status not recorded). Some clones in this sample may be carry-over from other donors' samples. The sample in question was cultured CD8+ T cells from PBMCs, obtained from culture after CMV antigen stimulation. CDR3 amino acids: CASSPLTAYEQYF. The CDR3 DNA reads TGTGCCAGCAGTCCCTTGACGGCCTACGAGCAGTACTTC.